This T cell receptor (beta chain) comes out of a study of Graves' ophthalmopathy and Graves' hyperthyroidism. Study-level background: Peripheral blood sampling preceded any treatment and occurred at initial diagnosis.

This clonotype has a count of ten or more. What it recognizes is unknown. Germline V gene lookup returns CDR1 MGHRA and CDR2 YSYEKL. Losses at the gene ends were 4 bases for V and 4 bases for J; bases not matched to a gene: 4. The CDR3 consists of 15 residues. The authors amplified TCR beta CDR3 regions, and they did so from RNA transcripts for repertoire sequencing. Scientists carried out first-round RT-PCR using HTBI primers and then a second-round multiplex PCR. In TCRdb, the multiplex PCR reads were re-called with MiXCR into one record per CDR3 protein. Of about 400,000 distinct CDR3 sequences in the sample, 15% were seen once. General study points: Most expanded clonotypes in thyroid above 0.001 frequency also showed up in blood. Both an approximately 70% sensitivity and a roughly 72% specificity characterized the model's predictions of ophthalmopathy progression.

Other autoimmune diseases, uncontrolled infections, pregnancy and lactation each led to patient exclusion. Source material: peripheral blood. The TCR sequence derives from a woman younger than 35 with stable Graves' hyperthyroidism. The rearrangement links TRBV4-1 to TRBJ1-1, with 12 positions matching TRBD1. CDR3 protein: CASSPGQGASTEAFF. The CDR3 nucleotides read TGCGCCAGCAGCCCGGGACAGGGGGCCTCCACTGAAGCTTTCTTT.